Detailed here is one TCR beta chain. With 0 bases removed from V and 5 bases from J, the gap between germline ends came to 7 bases. Looked up from germline, CDR1 is MNHEY and CDR2 is SVGAGI. CDR3 length equals 13 residues. This sample stems from a study of early T cells in non-severe SARS-CoV-2 infection. Whole-study context: With bulk RNA from unsorted whole blood as input, sequencing yielded unpaired chains.

Individual cDNA molecules each received unique molecular identifiers attached to them. In TCRdb, the 5' RACE reads were re-called with MiXCR into one record per CDR3 protein. The repertoire includes nearly 45,000 distinct CDR3 sequences, approximately 11% of them detected once, and approximately 8.7% sits in the top ten. The sequencing sample was made of whole blood. The genes are TRBV6-5 and TRBJ1-1, with D possibly TRBD1 on 5 matching bases. This TCR was sampled from an adult who was a healthcare worker with PCR-confirmed SARS-CoV-2 infection or an uninfected control (not recorded which). CDR3 in amino acids: CASSYSRQTEAFF. CDR3 in DNA: TGTGCCAGCAGTTACTCTAGACAGACTGAAGCTTTCTTT.